Listed below are T cell receptor beta chains from one sample, sequenced in a study of cytotoxic CD8 clonotypes in ibrutinib-treated CLL. Libraries were prepared by immunoSEQ multiplex PCR; TCRdb keeps only in-frame clonotypes and omits some of them. The repertoire holds about 140,000 clones, with 91% as singletons. Sequences were derived from PBMCs, sampled after 12 months of ibrutinib treatment. Receptors were obtained from a human donor with chronic lymphocytic leukemia. Both conserved end residues are part of each CDR3. Each record gives: D gene, V gene, J gene, clone size, CDR3 protein, CDR3 DNA. D genes are given only for firm matches. Size is omitted from some rows. Given values are once, few, many or a class for expanded clones.

D: .
V: TRBV5-6
J: TRBJ2-1
size: .
CDR3: CASVNRVEQFF
DNA: TGTGCCAGCGTAAACAGGGTTGAGCAGTTCTTC

D: .
V: TRBV27
J: TRBJ2-3
size: .
CDR3: CASSSIDRAQYF
DNA: TGTGCCAGCAGCTCAATCGATAGGGCGCAGTATTTT

D: .
V: TRBV29-1
J: TRBJ1-2
size: .
CDR3: CSGIVINYGYTF
DNA: TGCAGCGGTATTGTGATTAACTATGGCTACACCTTC

D: .
V: TRBV1
J: TRBJ2-7
size: .
CDR3: CTSGARPLISEQYF
DNA: TGCACCAGCGGGGCTAGACCCTTAATCAGCGAGCAGTACTTC

D: TRBD2
V: TRBV9
J: TRBJ2-3
size: .
CDR3: CASSPSGRASDTQYF
DNA: TGTGCCAGCAGCCCTAGCGGGAGGGCCTCAGATACGCAGTATTTT

D: .
V: TRBV27
J: TRBJ2-7
size: .
CDR3: CASRAPYSSDEQYF
DNA: TGTGCCAGCAGAGCTCCTTACTCCTCGGACGAGCAGTACTTC

D: TRBD2
V: TRBV9
J: TRBJ2-3
size: once
CDR3: CASSPGLAGAGDTQYF
DNA: TGTGCCAGCAGCCCGGGACTAGCGGGAGCGGGAGATACGCAGTATTTT

D: TRBD1
V: TRBV7-2
J: TRBJ1-5
size: .
CDR3: CASSFSQTGNKPQHF
DNA: TGTGCCAGCAGCTTTAGCCAGACAGGGAATAAACCCCAGCATTTT

D: .
V: TRBV7-2
J: TRBJ2-3
size: .
CDR3: CASSHSGSMADTQYF
DNA: TGTGCCAGCAGCCATTCCGGGAGCATGGCAGATACGCAGTATTTT

D: .
V: TRBV12-5
J: TRBJ2-2
size: .
CDR3: CASGFIIRGNTGELFF
DNA: TGTGCTAGTGGTTTCATCATCAGGGGAAACACCGGGGAGCTGTTTTTT

D: .
V: TRBV2
J: TRBJ2-7
size: once
CDR3: CASITSYEQYF
DNA: TGTGCCAGCATCACCTCCTACGAGCAGTACTTC

D: .
V: TRBV6-5
J: TRBJ1-3
size: .
CDR3: CASRVDKSGNTIYF
DNA: TGTGCCAGCAGGGTGGACAAGAGCGGAAACACCATATATTTT

D: .
V: TRBV9
J: TRBJ2-1
size: .
CDR3: CASSGQLYNEQFF
DNA: TGTGCCAGCAGCGGACAACTTTACAATGAGCAGTTCTTC

D: .
V: TRBV7-2
J: TRBJ1-4
size: .
CDR3: CASSLWNTLGEKLFF
DNA: TGTGCCAGCAGCTTATGGAACACCTTAGGCGAAAAACTGTTTTTT

D: .
V: TRBV5-1
J: TRBJ2-7
size: .
CDR3: CASSSKGGNNEQYF
DNA: TGCGCCAGCAGCTCCAAGGGGGGGAACAACGAGCAGTACTTC

D: TRBD2
V: TRBV6-1
J: TRBJ2-1
size: .
CDR3: CASSPGGSSYNEQFF
DNA: TGTGCCAGCAGTCCTGGCGGGAGCTCCTACAATGAGCAGTTCTTC

D: .
V: TRBV7-9
J: TRBJ2-2
size: .
CDR3: CASSLGNTGELFF
DNA: TGTGCCAGCAGCTTAGGAAACACCGGGGAGCTGTTTTTT

D: .
V: TRBV28
J: TRBJ1-1
size: .
CDR3: CASQTGAISEAFF
DNA: TGTGCCAGCCAGACCGGGGCGATTTCTGAAGCTTTCTTT

D: TRBD1
V: TRBV29-1
J: TRBJ2-1
size: .
CDR3: CSAAGTGNEQFF
DNA: TGCAGCGCAGCCGGGACAGGGAATGAGCAGTTCTTC

D: TRBD1
V: TRBV2
J: TRBJ1-5
size: once
CDR3: CASGGTGGNQPQHF
DNA: TGTGCCAGCGGGGGGACAGGGGGGAATCAGCCCCAGCATTTT

D: TRBD1
V: TRBV6-5
J: TRBJ2-4
size: .
CDR3: CASSYQGQGASIQYF
DNA: TGTGCCAGCAGTTACCAGGGACAGGGGGCCAGCATTCAGTACTTC

D: .
V: TRBV28
J: TRBJ1-2
size: .
CDR3: CASSRPGSAGYTF
DNA: TGTGCCAGCAGCCGTCCCGGTTCGGCCGGCTACACCTTC

D: TRBD2
V: TRBV14
J: TRBJ2-7
size: .
CDR3: CASSQRLAGVTYEQYF
DNA: TGTGCCAGCAGCCAACGACTAGCGGGAGTAACATACGAGCAGTACTTC

D: TRBD2
V: TRBV9
J: TRBJ2-3
size: .
CDR3: CASSVWAGGPADTQYF
DNA: TGTGCCAGCAGCGTATGGGCGGGAGGGCCCGCAGATACGCAGTATTTT

D: .
V: TRBV7-3
J: TRBJ2-2
size: .
CDR3: CASSSMTGELFF
DNA: TGTGCCAGCAGCTCGATGACCGGGGAGCTGTTTTTT

D: TRBD1
V: TRBV29-1
J: TRBJ1-1
size: .
CDR3: CSAALLTGPTEAFF
DNA: TGCAGCGCCGCCCTACTGACAGGGCCCACTGAAGCTTTCTTT

D: TRBD2
V: TRBV7-9
J: TRBJ2-3
size: .
CDR3: CASSFWEGTDTQYF
DNA: TGTGCCAGCAGCTTTTGGGAGGGGACAGATACGCAGTATTTT